A single sample gave rise to the 28 T cell receptor beta chains below, sequenced in a study of Ad26.COV2.S vaccination and SARS-CoV-2 variants. TCRdb keeps only in-frame clones here, not all; method: immunoSEQ multiplex PCR. The sample yields 330,000 or so clones, 85% to 90% seen once. Treatment reported: around 19 received Ad26.COV2.S at low or high dose, single or two shots; five or six received placebo; per-sample allocation not given. Samples analyzed were those drawn on day 63 after the first vaccine or placebo injection. Sequenced material: peripheral blood, taken in a trial of Ad26.COV2.S vaccine versus placebo. The receptors come from a person aged 18-65 years who received the Ad26.COV2.S COVID-19 vaccine or a placebo.

The V call is TRBV6-2 or TRBV6-3, the J call TRBJ1-2, with D possibly TRBD1 on 6 matching bases. V was shortened by 2 bases and J by 5 bases, with 24 bases between the two germline ends. The CDR3 has 18 amino acids. Germline-derived CDR1 and CDR2 are MNHEY and SVGEGT. Here the CDR3 DNA reads TGTGCCAGCAGTTACCCAAGGGTAATAGGACAGTCGGCTTATGGCTACACCTTC. It is translated as CASSYPRVIGQSAYGYTF.

This chain joins TRBV10-3 and TRBJ1-1, with D unresolved. CDR3 length equals 14 residues. The V gene's germline CDR1 is ENHRY and CDR2 SYGVKD. V was pared by 3 bases and J by 4 bases, with 12 bases between. The CDR3 reads CAISDKGEATEAFF. The CDR3 nucleotides read TGTGCCATCAGTGATAAGGGTGAGGCCACTGAAGCTTTCTTT.

This chain uses TRBV9 with TRBJ2-1; TRBD2 aligns across 15 bases. V shed 3 bases, J shed 7 bases, and the junction held 5 bases outside the gene matches. This CDR3 has 16 amino acids. CDR1 is SGDLS and CDR2 is YYNGEE in the germline V gene. DNA for the CDR3: TGTGCCAGCAGCGGTGGACTAGCGGGGGGGAAAAATGAGCAGTTCTTC. This gives the protein CASSGGLAGGKNEQFF.

The chain employs TRBV2 and TRBJ2-5; a possible D gene is TRBD2 (5 bases). This CDR3 has 11 residues. The V gene's germline CDR1 is SNHLY and CDR2 FYNNEI. V was cut by 7 bases and J by 5 bases, with 8 bases left in between. DNA for the CDR3: TGTGCCAGCAAGTGGGAGGAGACCCAGTACTTC. Protein sequence: CASKWEETQYF.

The chain uses TRBV12-5 and TRBJ1-1; D is possibly TRBD1 (5 bases). Germline CDR1 and CDR2: LGHNT and FRNRAP. The CDR3 covers 13 residues. The CDR3 loop is CAPWGFGNTEAFF. CDR3 DNA sequence: TGTGCCCCGTGGGGCTTTGGGAACACTGAAGCTTTCTTT.

This chain connects TRBV29-1 to TRBJ1-1; D remains unclear. The ends were cut back, 5 bases at V and 0 bases at J, with 10 bases in the middle. The germline V gene has CDR1 SQVTM and CDR2 ANQGSEA. The CDR3 sequence is 13 residues long. DNA for the CDR3: TGCAGCGTTCTCAGGAGACTGAACACTGAAGCTTTCTTT. Translating it yields CSVLRRLNTEAFF. The variable domain in full, completed from reference TRBV29-1 and TRBJ1-1, reads SAVISQKPSRDICQRGTSLTIQCQVDSQVTMMFWYRQQPGQSLTLIATANQGSEATYESGFVIDKFPISRPNLTFSTLTVSNMSPEDSSIYLCSVLRRLNTEAFFGQGTRLTVV.

The J gene is TRBJ2-2, the V gene TRBV7-2; TRBD1 aligns across 8 bases. V dropped 4 bases and J dropped 5; count of bases not matched to a gene: 9. The CDR3 has 16 residues. The germline gives CDR1 SGHTA, CDR2 FQGNSA. DNA of the CDR3: TGTGCCAGCAGCTCATCGGGACAGGTCTATACCGGGGAGCTGTTTTTT. It codes for CASSSSGQVYTGELFF.

The chain couples TRBV5-6 to TRBJ2-7; D gene ambiguous. Germline CDR1 and CDR2: SGHDT and YYEEEE. The CDR3 has 14 amino acids. V was cut by 1 base and J by 6 bases, with 14 bases left in between. The CDR3 loop reads CASSLTSPEVEQYF. For the CDR3, the DNA is TGTGCCAGCAGCTTGACTTCGCCAGAGGTCGAGCAGTACTTC.

This rearrangement joins TRBV7-8 to TRBJ2-7; D uncertain. The CDR3 sequence is 11 residues long. V was clipped by 4 bases and J by 3 bases, with 4 bases between them. Germline lookup yields CDR1 SGHVS and CDR2 FQNEAQ. This chain's CDR3 is CASSSYYEQYF. The DNA of the CDR3 is TGTGCCAGCAGCTCTTACTACGAGCAGTACTTC.

The chain links TRBV27 to TRBJ2-4; weak D call: TRBD1 (6 bases). Trimming removed 5 bases from V and 6 bases from J, with 17 bases in between. CDR3 length equals 15 residues. Germline V gene lookup returns CDR1 MNHEY and CDR2 SMNVEV (reference sequence). CDR3 in amino acids: CASSMGAIPPNIQYF. The CDR3 nucleotides are TGTGCCAGCAGTATGGGGGCGATTCCCCCAAACATTCAGTACTTC.

The rearrangement joins TRBV3-1 (or the pseudogene TRBV3-2) to TRBJ1-2; TRBD1 might be the D (5 bases). Trimming cost V 4 bases and J 4 bases, with 10 bases left between them. Germline V gene data show CDR1 as LGHDT and CDR2 as YNNKEL (reference sequence). This CDR3 spans 13 amino acids. The CDR3 reads CASSLRTSYGYTF. The CDR3 DNA sequence: TGTGCCAGCAGCCTGAGGACAAGCTATGGCTACACCTTC.

This sequence joins TRBV29-1 and TRBJ2-3; no clear D. V shed 6 bases and J shed 0 bases, with 7 bases lying between them. Germline loops: CDR1 SQVTM, CDR2 ANQGSEA. This CDR3 spans 12 amino acids. For the CDR3, the DNA is TGCAGCGTGAAACGGAGCACAGATACGCAGTATTTT. Translated, it gives CSVKRSTDTQYF.

In its sample, this clone was seen a few times. The chain links TRBV4-1 to TRBJ1-1, with 8 bases identical to TRBD1. CDR1 is MGHRA and CDR2 is YSYEKL in the germline V gene. V was clipped by 1 base and J by 4 bases; unmatched bases: 5. The CDR3 runs 15 residues. For the CDR3, the DNA is TGCGCCAGCAGCCAAGTAAGCAGGGGGCGCACTGAAGCTTTCTTT. This sequence encodes CASSQVSRGRTEAFF.

The rearrangement links TRBV3-1 (or the pseudogene TRBV3-2) to TRBJ2-4, with D maybe TRBD1 (5 bases). With 1 base removed from V and 8 bases from J, the gap between germline ends came to 9 bases. Looked up from germline, CDR1 is LGHDT and CDR2 is YNNKEL (reference sequence). The CDR3 is 13 residues long. CDR3 sequence: CASSQGGMDIQYF. DNA of the CDR3: TGTGCCAGCAGCCAAGGGGGCATGGACATTCAGTACTTC.

This clone has only a few counts. The CDR3 coding sequence is TGTGCCAGCAGCCAGCTAGCGGGGGGTAACAATGAGCAGTTCTTC. Protein sequence: CASSQLAGGNNEQFF. The chain joins TRBV14 to TRBJ2-1; 11 positions agree with TRBD2. The germline gives CDR1 SGHDN, CDR2 FVKESK. The CDR3 length is 15 residues. Unmatched junction bases numbered 3, after V lost 3 bases and J lost 5 bases. The entire variable domain, with the rest obtained from reference TRBV14 and TRBJ2-1, is as follows: EAGVTQFPSHSVIEKGQTVTLRCDPISGHDNLYWYRRVMGKEIKFLLHFVKESKQDESGMPNNRFLAERTGGTYSTLKVQPAELEDSGVYFCASSQLAGGNNEQFFGPGTRLTVL.

This clone was seen only a few times. The rearrangement links TRBV21-1 to TRBJ1-1. TRBV21-1 has pseudogene status. The CDR3 sequence is 15 residues long. In nucleotides, the CDR3 is TGTGCCAGCAGCAACAGGGACGGGTGGAGCACTGAAGCTTTCTTT. Encoded protein: CASSNRDGWSTEAFF.

The rearrangement joins TRBV7-3 to TRBJ2-1; unclear D gene. Germline loops: CDR1 SGHTA, CDR2 FQGTGA. Trimming cost V 3 bases and J 7 bases, with 22 bases left between them. This CDR3 comprises 17 residues. The CDR3 bases are TGTGCCAGCAGCTTCCTCTCTTCTCAGGAAACAATAAATGAGCAGTTCTTC. Its translation: CASSFLSSQETINEQFF.

The rearrangement uses TRBV6-2 or TRBV6-3 and TRBJ2-7; 10 bases agree with TRBD1. The CDR3 is 17 residues long. V trimming: 2 bases; J trimming: 3 bases; junction bases outside the gene matches: 10. Germline loops: CDR1 MNHEY, CDR2 SVGEGT. The chain's CDR3 is CASSYDRLGQGLYEQYF. In nucleotides, the CDR3 is TGTGCCAGCAGTTACGACCGATTGGGACAGGGGCTCTACGAGCAGTACTTC.

This clone was found a few times. The chain recombines TRBV4-2 with TRBJ2-3; D gene unclear. This CDR3 contains 13 residues. V dropped 1 base and J dropped 2 bases, with 4 bases sitting between them. Germline loops: CDR1 LGHNA, CDR2 YNFKEQ. CDR3 amino acids: CASSQGSTDTQYF. The CDR3 coding sequence is TGTGCCAGCAGCCAAGGGTCCACAGATACGCAGTATTTT.

The chain combines TRBV6-5 with TRBJ1-1; no reliable D call. Germline CDR1 is MNHEY and CDR2 is SVGAGI. This CDR3 is built from 15 residues. Trimming shortened V by 1 base and J by 1 base, and 10 bases separated the two germline ends. The CDR3 DNA follows: TGTGCCAGCAGTTACTTTGGTGGGTCGAACACTGAAGCTTTCTTT. Its translation is CASSYFGGSNTEAFF.

V gene TRBV7-9 combines with J gene TRBJ2-3; maybe TRBD2 (6 bases). This CDR3 is 18 amino acids long. Trimming took off 5 bases at V and 6 bases at J, with 27 bases between the two ends. CDR1 and CDR2 from the germline V gene are SEHNR and FQNEAQ (reference sequence). The CDR3 DNA reads as TGTGCCAGCAGCCCCATAAAGGGCGGGGTCCTCTTTGGGGATACGCAGTATTTT. Translated: CASSPIKGGVLFGDTQYF.

The chain recombines TRBV13 with TRBJ2-2; 9 nucleotides agree with TRBD2. Germline V gene sequence: CDR1 PRHDT, CDR2 FYEKMQ (reference sequence). The ends lost 4 bases at V and 4 bases at J; junction bases unmatched: 1. The CDR3 has 14 residues. The DNA for the CDR3 is TGTGCCAGCAGCTCGACTAGCGGCACCGGGGAGCTGTTTTTT. Its protein is CASSSTSGTGELFF.

This rearrangement joins TRBV2 to TRBJ1-5, with D maybe TRBD1 (5 bases). The V end was cut by 3 bases, the J end by 5 bases, with 11 bases between. From germline, CDR1 is SNHLY and CDR2 FYNNEI. This CDR3 is built from 14 residues. CDR3 sequence: CASSDSDTYQPQHF. The CDR3 coding sequence is TGTGCCAGCAGTGACTCGGACACTTATCAGCCCCAGCATTTT.

In regard to this clone: Other DNA sequences in this sample translate to the same CDR3. The chain carries TRBV28 and TRBJ1-6; D uncertain. The V and J ends lost 4 bases and 7 bases respectively, with 5 bases between them. Germline V CDR1 and CDR2: MDHEN, SYDVKM. CDR3 size: 12 residues. Written as DNA, the CDR3 is TGTGCCAGCAGTTGGCGCAATTCACCCCTCCACTTT. As protein: CASSWRNSPLHF.

The V and J genes are TRBV7-2 and TRBJ1-2; 10 nucleotides line up with TRBD1. In germline, CDR1 is SGHTA, CDR2 FQGNSA. V shed 2 bases and J 8 bases; nucleotides not matched to a gene: 5. The CDR3 is 14 amino acids. This chain's CDR3 is CASSLRWTGGGYTF. CDR3 DNA: TGTGCCAGCAGCTTACGGTGGACAGGGGGAGGCTACACCTTC.

The chain employs TRBV6-2 or TRBV6-3 and TRBJ2-7, with D uncertain. With 2 bases removed from V and 2 bases from J, the gap between germline ends came to 7 bases. Germline V gives CDR1 MNHEY, CDR2 SVGEGT. CDR3 length: 13 residues. The CDR3 region has the DNA TGTGCCAGCAGTTACGATAGAACCTACGAGCAGTACTTC. Translation: CASSYDRTYEQYF.

The rearrangement links TRBV6-6 to TRBJ1-2; D not resolved. Trimming cost V 9 bases and J 5 bases, with 19 bases left between them. The CDR3 has 14 residues. CDR1 and CDR2 from the germline V gene are MNHNY and SVGAGI (reference sequence). The CDR3 region has the DNA TGTGCCAGTGAAAGACATGGTGAAGATTATGGCTACACCTTC. Protein: CASERHGEDYGYTF.

The chain joins TRBV6-4 to TRBJ2-3; 9 positions match TRBD2. Germline lookup yields CDR1 MRHNA and CDR2 SNTAGT. This CDR3 has 12 residues. The V segment lost 0 bases and the J segment 15 bases; nucleotides outside the gene matches: 4. The CDR3, as DNA: TGTGCCAGCAGTGACTCAGGGACTAGCTTCTATTTT. Its translation is CASSDSGTSFYF.